This TCR beta chain was recovered during a study of cytotoxic CD8 clonotypes in ibrutinib-treated CLL. On the study more broadly: Patients: about 11 relapsed/refractory, fewer than 16 treatment-naive, 17 to 18 IGHV unmutated. Patients attained approximately 24 partial and 2 complete responses; at median around 63 months, about 15 remained remitted while about twelve progressed.

A 1 in 200,000 to 1 in 1 million T cell depth was the sequencing target. Libraries were prepared by immunoSEQ multiplex PCR; TCRdb keeps only in-frame clonotypes and omits some of them. This sample has approximately 15,000 clones; approximately 60% occur once, and the top ten carry around 40%. The sample in question was PBMCs, obtained before ibrutinib treatment. The receptor's source is a human donor with chronic lymphocytic leukemia.

The CDR3 coding sequence is TGTGCCAGCAGCTTTGAGGCGAACACTGAAGCTTTCTTT. As protein: CASSFEANTEAFF. This chain joins TRBV11-2 and TRBJ1-1; D is uncertain. The V gene's germline CDR1 is SGHAT and CDR2 FQNNGV. The V gene lost 3 bases and the J gene lost 1 base, with 6 bases spanning the gap. The CDR3 is 13 amino acids. Combining the CDR3 with reference TRBV11-2 and TRBJ1-1 gives the whole variable domain EAGVAQSPRYKIIEKRQSVAFWCNPISGHATLYWYQQILGQGPKLLIQFQNNGVVDDSQLPKDRFSAERLKGVDSTLKIQPAKLEDSAVYLCASSFEANTEAFFGQGTRLTVV.